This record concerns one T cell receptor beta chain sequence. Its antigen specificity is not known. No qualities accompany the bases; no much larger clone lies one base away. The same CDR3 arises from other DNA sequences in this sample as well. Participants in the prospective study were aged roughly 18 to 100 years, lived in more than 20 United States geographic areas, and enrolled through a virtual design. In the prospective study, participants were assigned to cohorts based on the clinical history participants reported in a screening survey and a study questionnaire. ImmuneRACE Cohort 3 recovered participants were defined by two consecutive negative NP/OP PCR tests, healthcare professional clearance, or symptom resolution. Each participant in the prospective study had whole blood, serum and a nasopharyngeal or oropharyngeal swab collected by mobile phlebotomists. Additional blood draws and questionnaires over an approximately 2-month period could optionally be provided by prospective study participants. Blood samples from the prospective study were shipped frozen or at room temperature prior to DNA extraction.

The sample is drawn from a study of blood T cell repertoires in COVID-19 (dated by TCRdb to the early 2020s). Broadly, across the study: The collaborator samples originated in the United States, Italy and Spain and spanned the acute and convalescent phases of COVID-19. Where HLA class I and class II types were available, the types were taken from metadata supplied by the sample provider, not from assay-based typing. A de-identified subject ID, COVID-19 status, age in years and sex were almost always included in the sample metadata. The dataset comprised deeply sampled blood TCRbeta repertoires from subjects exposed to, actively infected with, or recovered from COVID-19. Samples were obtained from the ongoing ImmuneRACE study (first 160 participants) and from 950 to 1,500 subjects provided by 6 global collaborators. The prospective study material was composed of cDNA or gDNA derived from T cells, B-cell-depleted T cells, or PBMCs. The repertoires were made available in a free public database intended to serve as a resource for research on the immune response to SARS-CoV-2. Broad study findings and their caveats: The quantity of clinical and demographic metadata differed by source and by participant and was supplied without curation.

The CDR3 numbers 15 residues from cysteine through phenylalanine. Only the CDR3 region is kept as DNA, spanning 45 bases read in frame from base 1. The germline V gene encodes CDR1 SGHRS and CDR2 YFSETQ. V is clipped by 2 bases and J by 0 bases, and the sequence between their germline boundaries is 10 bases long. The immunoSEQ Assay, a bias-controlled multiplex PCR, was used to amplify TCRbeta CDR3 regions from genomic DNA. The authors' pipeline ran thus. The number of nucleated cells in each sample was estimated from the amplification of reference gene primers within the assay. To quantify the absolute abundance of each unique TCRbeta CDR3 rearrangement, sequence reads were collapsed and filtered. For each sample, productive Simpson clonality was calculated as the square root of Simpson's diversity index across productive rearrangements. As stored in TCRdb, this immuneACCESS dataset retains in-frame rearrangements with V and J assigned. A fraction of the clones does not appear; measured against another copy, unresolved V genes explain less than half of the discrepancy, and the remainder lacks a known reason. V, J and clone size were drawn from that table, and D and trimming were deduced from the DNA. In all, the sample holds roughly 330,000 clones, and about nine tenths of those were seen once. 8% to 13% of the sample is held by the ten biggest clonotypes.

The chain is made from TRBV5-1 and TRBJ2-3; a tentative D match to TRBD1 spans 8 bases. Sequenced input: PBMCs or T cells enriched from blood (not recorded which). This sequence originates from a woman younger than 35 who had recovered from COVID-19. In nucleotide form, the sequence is TGCGCCAGCAGCTTACAGGGGGGGAGCACAGATACGCAGTATTTT. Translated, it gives CASSLQGGSTDTQYF.